This TCR beta chain was captured in a study of tumor-infiltrating lymphocytes in primary liver carcinoma. Unsorted whole blood yielded the blood RNA, and germline DNA was also extracted. This clonotype was found a few times. With a much larger clone just one base away, this may be a read error. The researchers produced TCR beta cDNA from roughly 550 ng total RNA with a constant-region primer. Libraries of TCR beta came from three nested multiplex PCR rounds with slightly modified ARM-PCR. A C-beta reverse primer was combined with TRBV1-TRBV30 forward primers in the first two PCR rounds, and each round had 9 to 10 cycles. One entry per CDR3 protein results from TCRdb running MiXCR on the multiplex PCR reads. Among 300,000 to 350,000 distinct CDR3 sequences listed, roughly 61% were seen once. The CDR3 spans 12 residues.

Sequencing input: peripheral blood. This receptor was identified in a man aged 35-49 years with primary liver carcinoma and hepatitis B virus infection. The chain has TRBV12-3 or TRBV12-4 and TRBJ1-4; D unclear. The CDR3 loop is CASLGRGERLFF. Here the CDR3 DNA reads TGTGCCAGCCTTGGACGCGGTGAAAGACTGTTTTTT.